The rows below give T cell receptor beta chains drawn from one sample of a study of shared T cell receptors in the human thymus. Assay used: immunoSEQ multiplex PCR; TCRdb lists only in-frame clones, some missing. The table shows roughly 560,000 clones, with around 78% occurring only once. These data also featured in a second study, about human thymus T cells.

The specimen sequenced was thymocytes. The receptors stem from a boy under three years old with a congenital heart defect. CDR3s include the opening cysteine and the closing phenylalanine or tryptophan. The order of the fields is V gene, J gene, D gene, clone size, CDR3 protein, CDR3 DNA. A D gene is named only where the DNA matches it firmly. For some rows the clone size is stated as once, few or many, or as a class when expanded; others skip it.

V gene: TRBV14; J gene: TRBJ2-7; D gene: NA; clone size: few; CDR3 protein: CASSQGERRGYEQYF; CDR3 DNA: TGTGCCAGCAGCCAAGGGGAGCGGAGGGGTTACGAGCAGTACTTC
V gene: TRBV5-4; J gene: TRBJ1-1; D gene: TRBD1; clone size: few; CDR3 protein: CASSLRTGGFRAFF; CDR3 DNA: TGTGCCAGCAGCTTGAGGACAGGGGGGTTTAGAGCTTTCTTT
V gene: TRBV11-2; J gene: TRBJ2-3; D gene: TRBD2; clone size: NA; CDR3 protein: CASSYGGASPDTQYF; CDR3 DNA: TGTGCCAGCAGTTACGGGGGGGCTAGCCCAGATACGCAGTATTTT
V gene: TRBV6-4; J gene: TRBJ2-7; D gene: TRBD2; clone size: NA; CDR3 protein: CASIWLGTRVCEQYF; CDR3 DNA: TGTGCCAGCATATGGTTAGGGACTAGGGTATGCGAGCAGTACTTC
V gene: TRBV15; J gene: TRBJ1-5; D gene: NA; clone size: NA; CDR3 protein: CATSRDCAGGAHNQPQHF; CDR3 DNA: TGTGCCACCAGCAGAGATTGTGCTGGGGGCGCCCACAATCAGCCCCAGCATTTT
V gene: TRBV6-6; J gene: TRBJ1-2; D gene: TRBD1; clone size: few; CDR3 protein: CASTQQGNYGYTF; CDR3 DNA: TGTGCCAGCACCCAACAGGGGAACTATGGCTACACCTTC
V gene: TRBV5-1; J gene: TRBJ2-7; D gene: TRBD2; clone size: NA; CDR3 protein: CASSLEILAGGRAGEYEQYF; CDR3 DNA: TGCGCCAGCAGCTTAGAAATCCTAGCGGGAGGGAGAGCGGGAGAATACGAGCAGTACTTC
V gene: TRBV15; J gene: TRBJ2-1; D gene: TRBD2; clone size: once; CDR3 protein: CATSRDPEEGAGGSHYNEQFF; CDR3 DNA: TGTGCCACCAGCAGAGACCCCGAGGAGGGAGCGGGAGGTTCCCACTACAATGAGCAGTTCTTC
V gene: TRBV10-3; J gene: TRBJ2-3; D gene: TRBD2; clone size: NA; CDR3 protein: CAITPGTSGTDTQYF; CDR3 DNA: TGTGCCATCACACCCGGGACTAGCGGGACAGATACGCAGTATTTT
V gene: TRBV6-1; J gene: TRBJ2-3; D gene: TRBD2; clone size: NA; CDR3 protein: CASSERLAGVPDTQYF; CDR3 DNA: TGTGCCAGCAGTGAGAGGCTAGCGGGAGTCCCGGATACGCAGTATTTT
V gene: TRBV28; J gene: TRBJ1-1; D gene: NA; clone size: few; CDR3 protein: CASSLSGVTEAFF; CDR3 DNA: TGTGCCAGCAGTTTATCGGGGGTCACTGAAGCTTTCTTT
V gene: TRBV5-6; J gene: TRBJ2-1; D gene: TRBD2; clone size: NA; CDR3 protein: CASSFSGRNYNEQFF; CDR3 DNA: TGTGCCAGCAGCTTTAGCGGGAGGAACTACAATGAGCAGTTCTTC
V gene: TRBV4-3; J gene: TRBJ2-1; D gene: NA; clone size: once; CDR3 protein: CASSQNLATGLAYNEQFF; CDR3 DNA: TGCGCCAGCAGCCAAAACCTGGCCACAGGGTTGGCCTACAATGAGCAGTTCTTC
V gene: TRBV13; J gene: TRBJ2-7; D gene: TRBD1; clone size: NA; CDR3 protein: CASSLGDRAREQYF; CDR3 DNA: TGTGCCAGCAGCTTAGGGGACAGGGCAAGGGAGCAGTACTTC
V gene: TRBV5-1; J gene: TRBJ2-1; D gene: TRBD2; clone size: few; CDR3 protein: CASSPLAGLAPTNEQFF; CDR3 DNA: TGCGCCAGCAGCCCACTAGCGGGGCTAGCTCCTACAAATGAGCAGTTCTTC
V gene: TRBV21-1; J gene: TRBJ1-4; D gene: NA; clone size: NA; CDR3 protein: CASSIPGQYNEKLFF; CDR3 DNA: TGTGCCAGCAGCATCCCGGGACAGTATAATGAAAAACTGTTTTTT
V gene: TRBV10-3; J gene: TRBJ2-3; D gene: TRBD2; clone size: NA; CDR3 protein: CAISGNSGSGETQYF; CDR3 DNA: TGTGCCATCAGTGGCAATAGCGGGAGTGGCGAGACGCAGTATTTT
V gene: TRBV7-3; J gene: TRBJ2-2; D gene: TRBD2; clone size: NA; CDR3 protein: CASSPSGRETGELFF; CDR3 DNA: TGTGCCAGCAGTCCTAGCGGGAGGGAAACCGGGGAGCTGTTTTTT
V gene: TRBV10-1; J gene: TRBJ1-2; D gene: TRBD1; clone size: NA; CDR3 protein: CASSEWIPGQGGWSFGYTF; CDR3 DNA: TGCGCCAGCAGTGAATGGATACCGGGACAGGGAGGTTGGTCGTTTGGCTACACCTTC
V gene: TRBV13; J gene: TRBJ2-7; D gene: TRBD2; clone size: NA; CDR3 protein: CASSTRLAPEQYF; CDR3 DNA: TGTGCCAGCAGCACCCGACTAGCACCCGAGCAGTACTTC
V gene: TRBV15; J gene: TRBJ2-1; D gene: TRBD2; clone size: few; CDR3 protein: CATSRDKTSGSNEQFF; CDR3 DNA: TGTGCCACCAGCAGAGATAAAACTAGCGGGAGCAATGAGCAGTTCTTC
V gene: TRBV28; J gene: TRBJ2-2; D gene: TRBD1; clone size: NA; CDR3 protein: CASKETLNRGRTGELFF; CDR3 DNA: TGTGCCAGCAAGGAAACACTCAACAGGGGGCGGACCGGGGAGCTGTTTTTT
V gene: TRBV30; J gene: TRBJ2-3; D gene: NA; clone size: NA; CDR3 protein: CAWRRRGDTQYF; CDR3 DNA: TGTGCCTGGAGGAGAAGAGGCGATACGCAGTATTTT
V gene: TRBV7-8; J gene: TRBJ2-7; D gene: TRBD2; clone size: NA; CDR3 protein: CASSPREGHYEQYF; CDR3 DNA: TGTGCCAGCAGCCCGCGGGAGGGCCATTACGAGCAGTACTTC
V gene: TRBV28; J gene: TRBJ2-7; D gene: NA; clone size: once; CDR3 protein: CASSSGDVFFDEQYF; CDR3 DNA: TGTGCCAGCAGTTCGGGGGACGTTTTTTTTGACGAGCAGTACTTC
V gene: TRBV14; J gene: TRBJ2-7; D gene: NA; clone size: NA; CDR3 protein: CASSQEWLDSDYEQYF; CDR3 DNA: TGTGCCAGCAGCCAAGAATGGCTGGACAGCGACTACGAGCAGTACTTC
V gene: TRBV2; J gene: TRBJ2-7; D gene: TRBD1; clone size: NA; CDR3 protein: CASTPRGRDRGGYEQYF; CDR3 DNA: TGTGCCAGCACTCCCAGGGGCCGGGACAGGGGGGGCTACGAGCAGTACTTC
V gene: TRBV19; J gene: TRBJ2-5; D gene: NA; clone size: NA; CDR3 protein: CASIGPGDRETQYF; CDR3 DNA: TGTGCCAGTATTGGCCCGGGAGATAGGGAGACCCAGTACTTC
V gene: TRBV7-2; J gene: TRBJ2-5; D gene: NA; clone size: NA; CDR3 protein: CASSSFGGRGETQYF; CDR3 DNA: TGTGCCAGCAGCTCCTTCGGGGGGAGGGGGGAGACCCAGTACTTC
V gene: TRBV27; J gene: TRBJ2-1; D gene: TRBD2; clone size: NA; CDR3 protein: CASSSKPGLAIYNEQFF; CDR3 DNA: TGTGCCAGCAGTTCAAAGCCGGGACTAGCGATATACAATGAGCAGTTCTTC
V gene: TRBV28; J gene: TRBJ1-2; D gene: NA; clone size: once; CDR3 protein: CASSTNRERNGGYTF; CDR3 DNA: TGTGCCAGCAGTACAAACAGGGAGAGAAACGGTGGCTACACCTTC
V gene: TRBV14; J gene: TRBJ2-2; D gene: TRBD2; clone size: NA; CDR3 protein: CASSQGASLAEGGTGELFF; CDR3 DNA: TGTGCCAGCAGCCAAGGGGCCAGTCTAGCGGAGGGTGGCACCGGGGAGCTGTTTTTT